This is a list of T cell receptor beta chains from one sample in a study of blood T cell repertoires in COVID-19. Measured with immunoSEQ multiplex PCR; TCRdb has only the in-frame clones, and not every one. The sample holds a few hundred thousand clones; 65% to 90% are singletons and the top ten take around 4.4%. Input material: PBMCs or T cells enriched from blood (not recorded which). The source is a woman between 40 and 50 years old with acute COVID-19. CDR3s include the opening cysteine and the closing phenylalanine or tryptophan. Each record gives: CDR3 protein, J gene, V gene, D gene. The D gene is left open where the match is weak.

CDR3aa: CASSVRYVAGELFF; j_gene: TRBJ2-2; v_gene: TRBV2; d_gene: NA
CDR3aa: CASLGQRNTEAFF; j_gene: TRBJ1-1; v_gene: TRBV7-2; d_gene: NA
CDR3aa: CASSPARGPDQPQHF; j_gene: TRBJ1-5; v_gene: TRBV4-2; d_gene: NA
CDR3aa: CASSLGDKYNEQFF; j_gene: TRBJ2-1; v_gene: TRBV11-3; d_gene: NA
CDR3aa: CASSLASTGNEKLFF; j_gene: TRBJ1-4; v_gene: TRBV7-6; d_gene: TRBD1
CDR3aa: CASSVGQGRDQPQHF; j_gene: TRBJ1-5; v_gene: TRBV9; d_gene: TRBD1
CDR3aa: CASSQDVTGYGYTF; j_gene: TRBJ1-2; v_gene: TRBV14; d_gene: NA
CDR3aa: CASSQGDWSSYNSPLHF; j_gene: TRBJ1-6; v_gene: TRBV4-3; d_gene: NA
CDR3aa: CASRLDRGNQPQHF; j_gene: TRBJ1-5; v_gene: TRBV7-9; d_gene: NA
CDR3aa: CASSNRLAGVTDTQYF; j_gene: TRBJ2-3; v_gene: TRBV6-2/TRBV6-3; d_gene: TRBD2
CDR3aa: CASSQWGGQETQYF; j_gene: TRBJ2-5; v_gene: TRBV3-1/TRBV3-2; d_gene: NA
CDR3aa: CASRRYGGTSGGATYNEQFF; j_gene: TRBJ2-1; v_gene: TRBV7-6; d_gene: TRBD2
CDR3aa: CASSQDLQEREQYF; j_gene: TRBJ2-7; v_gene: TRBV4-2; d_gene: NA
CDR3aa: CASSLTHGNIKQQETQYF; j_gene: TRBJ2-5; v_gene: TRBV5-1; d_gene: NA